A selection of T cell receptor beta chains follows, all from one sample in a study of T cell repertoires in cytomegalovirus infection. For these TCRs, the target antigens are not known. TCRdb reanalysed the reads using MiXCR and keeps one entry per CDR3 protein. The data hold fewer than 130,000 distinct CDR3 sequences, with under 55% observed a single time. The sequences come from CD8+ T cells from cultured PBMCs, collected from culture after CMV antigen stimulation. These receptor sequences come from a human donor in good health (CMV status not recorded). Some clones in this sample may be carry-over from other donors' samples. CDR3s include the opening cysteine and the closing phenylalanine or tryptophan. The D gene is left open where the match is weak. Not every row has a clone size; where given, it reads once, few, many or a size class.

TRBD1	TRBV4-1	TRBJ2-7	few	CASSQERTGLYEQYF	TGCGCCAGCAGCCAGGAAAGGACAGGGCTTTACGAGCAGTACTTC
TRBD1	TRBV20-1	TRBJ2-7	.	CSANIRDRGFEQYF	TGCAGTGCCAACATCCGGGACAGGGGCTTTGAGCAGTACTTC
.	TRBV28	TRBJ1-4	.	CASSPTGLTNEKLFF	TGTGCCAGCAGTCCGACGGGATTAACTAATGAAAAACTGTTTTTT
.	TRBV5-4	TRBJ2-5	.	CASSSRSFQETQYF	TGTGCCAGCAGCTCTCGCTCCTTCCAAGAGACCCAGTACTTC
.	TRBV7-9	TRBJ1-1	few	CASSLGFEAFF	TGTGCCAGCAGCTTAGGCTTTGAAGCTTTCTTT
.	TRBV12-3/TRBV12-4	TRBJ2-7	few	CASSYQGPYEQYF	TGTGCCAGCAGTTATCAGGGACCCTACGAGCAGTACTTC
.	TRBV12-3/TRBV12-4	TRBJ1-3	many	CASSQGSSGNTIYF	TGTGCCAGCAGTCAGGGTTCCTCTGGAAACACCATATATTTT
.	TRBV11-2	TRBJ1-1	.	CASSLGRQVMNTEAFF	TGTGCCAGCAGCTTAGGTAGACAGGTCATGAACACTGAAGCTTTCTTT
.	TRBV24-1	TRBJ2-2	.	CATGPPGGTGELFF	TGTGCCACCGGCCCCCCCGGCGGCACCGGGGAGCTGTTTTTT
.	TRBV7-2	TRBJ2-3	few	CASNSPTGRPSTDTQYF	TGTGCCAGCAACTCACCCACAGGTCGTCCCTCCACAGATACGCAGTATTTT
TRBD2	TRBV20-1	TRBJ2-2	.	CSANGLGQTGELFF	TGCAGTGCGAACGGACTAGGGCAGACCGGGGAGCTGTTTTTT
.	TRBV6-6	TRBJ1-1	.	CASREGPWTELNTEAFF	TGTGCCAGCAGAGAGGGCCCCTGGACCGAATTGAACACTGAAGCTTTCTTT
.	TRBV12-3/TRBV12-4	TRBJ2-1	many	CASSLAGSNNEQFF	TGTGCCAGCAGTTTAGCTGGAAGTAACAATGAGCAGTTCTTC
.	TRBV4-1	TRBJ2-7	few	CASSQDKLFHSMMAYEQYF	TGCGCCAGCAGCCAAGATAAATTATTTCACAGTATGATGGCCTACGAGCAGTACTTC
TRBD2	TRBV20-1	TRBJ2-3	many	CSLAGLTDTQYF	TGCAGTTTAGCGGGCCTCACAGATACGCAGTATTTT
TRBD1	TRBV28	TRBJ2-7	few	CASSLGQGGISYEQYF	TGTGCCAGCAGTTTGGGACAGGGTGGGATCTCCTACGAGCAGTACTTC
.	TRBV7-6	TRBJ2-3	.	CASSLGGRPDTQYF	TGTGCCAGCAGCCTGGGGGGGCGTCCGGATACGCAGTATTTT
TRBD1	TRBV27	TRBJ2-7	few	CASSFTGGRYEQYF	TGTGCCAGCAGTTTTACAGGGGGTCGGTACGAGCAGTACTTC
.	TRBV12-3/TRBV12-4	TRBJ1-3	.	CASRPAGGNTIYF	TGTGCCAGCAGACCTGCGGGGGGAAACACCATATATTTT
TRBD1	TRBV18	TRBJ1-2	many	CASSPGTGGPTNYGYTF	TGTGCCAGCTCGCCCGGGACAGGGGGCCCCACTAACTATGGCTACACCTTC
TRBD1	TRBV27	TRBJ1-4	.	CASSLTPDRGLEKLFF	TGTGCCAGCAGTTTAACCCCAGACAGGGGGCTTGAAAAACTGTTTTTT
.	TRBV12-3/TRBV12-4	TRBJ1-2	few	CASSPRLNNYGYTF	TGTGCCAGCAGCCCCCGGCTGAACAACTATGGCTACACCTTC
TRBD1	TRBV7-2	TRBJ2-4	few	CASSLGTGGNFAKNIQYF	TGTGCCAGCAGCTTGGGGACAGGGGGCAATTTCGCCAAAAACATTCAGTACTTC
TRBD1	TRBV6-1	TRBJ1-2	.	CASSYRPPGQLYGYTF	TGTGCCAGCAGTTACCGCCCGCCGGGACAGCTTTATGGCTACACCTTC
.	TRBV6-5	TRBJ2-7	.	CASSTLDSPYEQYF	TGTGCCAGCAGTACCTTGGACAGTCCCTACGAGCAGTACTTC
.	TRBV4-1	TRBJ1-1	few	CASSQDPQGTTEAFF	TGCGCCAGCAGCCAAGATCCCCAGGGGACCACTGAAGCTTTCTTT
TRBD2	TRBV2	TRBJ2-2	few	CASSGPPFSGGHNTGELFF	TGTGCCAGCAGTGGCCCCCCTTTTAGCGGGGGCCATAACACCGGGGAGCTGTTTTTT
TRBD2	TRBV4-1	TRBJ2-3	few	CASSPGLAGITDTQYF	TGCGCCAGCAGCCCCGGACTAGCGGGGATCACAGATACGCAGTATTTT
.	TRBV19	TRBJ2-3	many	CASSYGGGTDTQYF	TGTGCCAGTAGTTACGGCGGGGGCACAGATACGCAGTATTTT
TRBD1	TRBV19	TRBJ1-6	.	CASSIGGTGYSPLHF	TGTGCCAGTAGTATAGGAGGGACAGGGTATTCACCCCTCCACTTT
TRBD2	TRBV7-8	TRBJ2-1	few	CASSLTPGLARDEQFF	TGTGCCAGCAGCTTAACCCCGGGACTAGCGCGCGATGAGCAGTTCTTC
.	TRBV28	TRBJ1-2	few	CASSSLQGIPYHGYTF	TGTGCCAGCAGTTCCCTACAGGGAATCCCCTATCACGGCTACACCTTC